Each of the 3 T cell receptor beta chains below was sequenced from the same sample in a study of human T cells and chemical hapten exposure. TCRdb recomputed calls from the RACE reads with MiXCR, one row per CDR3 protein. The table shows roughly 40,000 distinct CDR3 sequences, with roughly a tenth occurring only once. Time point given: pre-sensitization, week 0. This sample's treatment: therapeutic diphenylcyclopropenone sensitization with weekly scalp DPC. The source material was whole blood, sampled in connection with sensitization to the hapten diphenylcyclopropenone (DPC). Receptors originate from a man aged 30-40 years with alopecia areata. Some clones in this sample may be carry-over from other donors' samples.

CDR3 bases: TGCGCCAGCAGGTCCGGGACAGGGTTGTGGACTGAAGCTTTCTTT. Amino acid sequence: CASRSGTGLWTEAFF. V and J are TRBV5-1 and TRBJ1-1; 9 positions agree with TRBD1. V trimming: 5 bases; J trimming: 5 bases; junction bases outside the gene matches: 10. There are 15 residues in the CDR3. The germline V gene has CDR1 SGHRS and CDR2 YFSETQ.

This clonotype was found many times. This chain joins TRBV11-2 and TRBJ2-3; no definite D call. V was cut by 6 bases and J by 3 bases, with 13 bases left in between. CDR3 length: 14 amino acids. Germline CDR1 SGHAT, CDR2 FQNNGV. CDR3 residues: CASSKSPRTDTQYF. The CDR3, as DNA: TGTGCCAGCAGTAAATCCCCTCGGACAGATACGCAGTATTTT.

This clonotype was detected ten times or more. V gene TRBV12-3 or TRBV12-4 combines with J gene TRBJ1-2, with unresolved D. The CDR3 length is 15 residues. V was pared by 6 bases and J by 2 bases, with 16 bases between. The CDR3 nucleotides are TGTGCCAGCAGACCCTTCAGCGCTACAAACTATGGCTACACCTTC. Translated, it gives CASRPFSATNYGYTF.